This passage covers 11 T cell receptor beta chains from one sample sequenced in a study of Ad26.COV2.S vaccination and SARS-CoV-2 variants. Sequencing was performed with immunoSEQ multiplex PCR; in TCRdb, only in-frame clones are kept and a portion is missing. This sample has about 320,000 clones; 85% occur once, and the top ten carry approximately 2.2%. Described treatment: 15 to 20 received Ad26.COV2.S at low or high dose, single or two shots; about 5 received placebo; per-sample allocation not given. Sampling happened 63 days after the first vaccine or placebo injection. The material was peripheral blood, obtained in a trial of Ad26.COV2.S vaccine versus placebo. The receptors were gathered from a person aged 18-65 years who received the Ad26.COV2.S COVID-19 vaccine or a placebo.

The rearrangement links TRBV2 to TRBJ2-5; tentative D call: TRBD2 (6 bases). Per germline, CDR1 SNHLY and CDR2 FYNNEI. The CDR3 runs to 13 residues. Trimming shortened V by 8 bases and J by 2 bases, and 12 bases separated the two germline ends. This CDR3 reads CASARETQETQYF. DNA of the CDR3: TGTGCCAGCGCTCGGGAGACTCAAGAGACCCAGTACTTC.

V is TRBV12-3 or TRBV12-4 and J is TRBJ1-2; D might be TRBD1 (5 bases). CDR3 length equals 13 residues. The V end was cut by 4 bases, the J end by 2 bases, with 8 bases between. This chain's CDR3 is CASSWGGNYGYTF. The CDR3 bases are TGTGCCAGCAGTTGGGGGGGAAACTATGGCTACACCTTC.

The chain is built from TRBV6-4 and TRBJ1-4, with a tentative D call TRBD1 (5 bases). Looked up from germline, CDR1 is MRHNA and CDR2 is SNTAGT. V was clipped by 3 bases and J by 0 bases, with 14 bases between them. The CDR3 consists of 17 residues. The DNA of the CDR3 is TGTGCCAGCAGTGAGCCAGACAGTACTGCAACTAATGAAAAACTGTTTTTT. Translation: CASSEPDSTATNEKLFF.

This chain links TRBV5-6 with TRBJ1-2, with D unclear. Germline values: CDR1 SGHDT, CDR2 YYEEEE. V was clipped by 2 bases and J by 8 bases, with 13 bases between them. The CDR3 has 13 amino acids. Here the CDR3 reads CASSFKTAGGYTF. The DNA for the CDR3 is TGTGCCAGCAGCTTTAAGACCGCGGGGGGCTACACCTTC.

This sequence joins TRBV28 and TRBJ1-2; D perhaps matches TRBD1 (6 bases). The CDR3 has 13 residues. CDR1 is MDHEN and CDR2 is SYDVKM in the germline V gene. V lost 4 bases and J 6 bases, leaving 12 bases between the germline ends. CDR3 region: CASSSYRAHGYTF. The CDR3 nucleotides are TGTGCCAGCAGTTCGTACAGGGCTCATGGCTACACCTTC.

This clone was seen repeatedly, ten times or more. This sequence joins TRBV7-9 and TRBJ2-1; 10 bases are a match to TRBD2. Germline CDR1 and CDR2: SEHNR and FQNEAQ (reference sequence). Trimming at V came to 2 bases and at J to 7 bases, leaving 8 bases not matched to a gene. The CDR3 has 16 amino acids. This CDR3 is CASSLSLAGAQNEQFF. The CDR3 DNA is TGTGCCAGCAGCTTAAGTCTAGCGGGGGCCCAGAATGAGCAGTTCTTC.

V usage is TRBV6-4 and J usage is TRBJ2-7, with unresolved D. This CDR3 has 16 amino acids. CDR1 MRHNA and CDR2 SNTAGT come from the germline V gene. The V end was cut by 1 base, the J end by 4 bases, with 17 bases between. CDR3 sequence reads: CASSDYPVPGLYEQYF. The CDR3 DNA sequence: TGTGCCAGCAGTGACTATCCGGTACCCGGTTTGTACGAGCAGTACTTC.

This clone was seen only a few times. V is TRBV12-5 and J is TRBJ1-1; D is unresolved. Germline V gives CDR1 LGHNT, CDR2 FRNRAP. V lost 1 base, J lost 1 base, and 7 bases lay in between. This CDR3 is 14 amino acids long. CDR3 nucleotides: TGTGCTAGTGGTTTGGGATGGGAGAACACTGAAGCTTTCTTT. This encodes CASGLGWENTEAFF.

This rearrangement joins TRBV7-3 to TRBJ2-2; 8 positions agree with TRBD2. Per the germline V gene, CDR1 is SGHTA and CDR2 is FQGTGA. V lost 5 bases to trimming and J lost 5 bases; unmatched junction nucleotides: 10. This CDR3 has 16 amino acids. Here the CDR3 reads CASSLNGGAQTGELFF. For the CDR3, the DNA is TGTGCCAGCAGCCTTAACGGGGGGGCACAGACCGGGGAGCTGTTTTTT.

The sample holds a few counts of this clone. This chain joins TRBV7-3 and TRBJ2-1; 8 positions match TRBD2. There are 16 residues in the CDR3. The V gene end was trimmed by 2 bases and the J gene end by 5 bases; junction bases not matched to a gene: 8. CDR1 is SGHTA, CDR2 FQGTGA, per germline. CDR3 sequence: CASSLRPSGRDNEQFF. CDR3 sequence (DNA): TGTGCCAGCAGCTTACGACCTAGCGGGCGCGACAATGAGCAGTTCTTC.

The chain uses TRBV12-3 or TRBV12-4 and TRBJ2-1; D uncertain. This CDR3 is 11 amino acids long. The V end was cut by 6 bases, the J end by 6 bases, with 6 bases between. The DNA for the CDR3 is TGTGCCAGCAGCCCCGGCAATGAGCAGTTCTTC. This sequence encodes CASSPGNEQFF.